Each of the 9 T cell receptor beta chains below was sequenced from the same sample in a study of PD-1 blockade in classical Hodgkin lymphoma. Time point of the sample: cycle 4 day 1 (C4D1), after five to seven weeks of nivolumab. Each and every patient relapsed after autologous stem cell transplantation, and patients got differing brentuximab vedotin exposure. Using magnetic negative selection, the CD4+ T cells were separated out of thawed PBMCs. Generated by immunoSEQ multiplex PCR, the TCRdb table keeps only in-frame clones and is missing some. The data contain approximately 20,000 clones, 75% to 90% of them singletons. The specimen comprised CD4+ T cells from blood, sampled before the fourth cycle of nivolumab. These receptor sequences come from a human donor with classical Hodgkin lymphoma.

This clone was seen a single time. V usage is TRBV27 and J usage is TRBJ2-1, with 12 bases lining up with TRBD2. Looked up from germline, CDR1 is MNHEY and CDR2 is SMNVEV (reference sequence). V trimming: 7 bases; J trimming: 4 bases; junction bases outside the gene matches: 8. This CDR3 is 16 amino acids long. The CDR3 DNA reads TGTGCCAGCACCCATCGGGGGACTAGCGGGTACAATGAGCAGTTCTTC. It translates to CASTHRGTSGYNEQFF.

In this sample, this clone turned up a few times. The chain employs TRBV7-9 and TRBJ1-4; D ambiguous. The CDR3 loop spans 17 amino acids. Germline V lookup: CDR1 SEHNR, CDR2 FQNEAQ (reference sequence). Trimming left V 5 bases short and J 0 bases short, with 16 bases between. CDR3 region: CASSPGVFDATNEKLFF. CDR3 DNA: TGTGCCAGCAGCCCCGGCGTTTTTGATGCAACTAATGAAAAACTGTTTTTT. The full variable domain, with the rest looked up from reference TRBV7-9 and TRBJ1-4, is DTGVSQNPRHKITKRGQNVTFRCDPISEHNRLYWYRQTLGQGPEFLTYFQNEAQLEKSRLLSDRFSAERPKGSFSTLEIQRTEQGDSAMYLCASSPGVFDATNEKLFFGSGTQLSVL.

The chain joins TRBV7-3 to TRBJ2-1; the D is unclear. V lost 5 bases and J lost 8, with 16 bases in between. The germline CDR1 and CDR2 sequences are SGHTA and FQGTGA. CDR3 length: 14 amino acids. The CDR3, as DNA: TGTGCCAGCAGCCTTGGACCCGGTGTCTATGAGCAGTTCTTC. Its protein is CASSLGPGVYEQFF.

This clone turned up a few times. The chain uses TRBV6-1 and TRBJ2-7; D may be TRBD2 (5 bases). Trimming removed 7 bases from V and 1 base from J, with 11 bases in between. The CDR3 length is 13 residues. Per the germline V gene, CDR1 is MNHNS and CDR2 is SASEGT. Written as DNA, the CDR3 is TGTGCCAGCAATTCGGACTCGTCCTACGAGCAGTACTTC. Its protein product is CASNSDSSYEQYF.

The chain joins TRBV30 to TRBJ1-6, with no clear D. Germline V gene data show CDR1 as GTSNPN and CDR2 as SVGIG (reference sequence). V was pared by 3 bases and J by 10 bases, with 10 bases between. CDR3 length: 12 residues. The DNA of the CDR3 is TGTGCCTGGAGCATGCTGGGCTCACCCCTCCACTTT. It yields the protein CAWSMLGSPLHF.

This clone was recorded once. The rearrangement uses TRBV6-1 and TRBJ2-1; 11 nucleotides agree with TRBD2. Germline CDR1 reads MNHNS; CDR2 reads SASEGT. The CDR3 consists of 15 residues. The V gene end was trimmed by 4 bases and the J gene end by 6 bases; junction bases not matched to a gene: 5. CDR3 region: CASSGLAGGSNEQFF. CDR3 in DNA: TGTGCCAGCAGTGGCCTAGCGGGAGGCAGCAATGAGCAGTTCTTC.

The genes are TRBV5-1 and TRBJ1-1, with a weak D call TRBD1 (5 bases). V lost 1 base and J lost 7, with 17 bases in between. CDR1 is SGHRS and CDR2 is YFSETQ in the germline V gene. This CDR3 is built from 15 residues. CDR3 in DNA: TGCGCCAGCAGCTTGTTTGGAACAGGAGGAGGTGAAGCTTTCTTT. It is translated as CASSLFGTGGGEAFF.

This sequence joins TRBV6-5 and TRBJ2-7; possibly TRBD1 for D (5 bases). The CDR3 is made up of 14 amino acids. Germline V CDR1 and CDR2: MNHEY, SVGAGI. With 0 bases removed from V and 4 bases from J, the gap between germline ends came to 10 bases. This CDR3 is CASSYSTAIYEQYF. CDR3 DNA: TGTGCCAGCAGTTACTCGACAGCCATATACGAGCAGTACTTC.

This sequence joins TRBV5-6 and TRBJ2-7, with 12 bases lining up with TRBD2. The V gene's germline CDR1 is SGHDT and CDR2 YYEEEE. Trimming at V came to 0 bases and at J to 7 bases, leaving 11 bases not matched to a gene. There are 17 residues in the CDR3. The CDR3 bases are TGTGCCAGCAGCTTGGGAGAGAGACGACTAGCGGGAGCTGAGCAGTACTTC. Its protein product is CASSLGERRLAGAEQYF.